These 10 T cell receptor beta chains were sequenced from one sample in a study of STAT3 mutations in large granular lymphocyte leukemia. These TCRs are of unknown antigen specificity. The study, taken as a whole, reports: Every T-LGLL patient had at least one immunodominant TCRbeta clonotype.

The protocol was immunoSEQ multiplex PCR, while the TCRdb copy is restricted to in-frame clones and leaves out a portion. The repertoire holds approximately 30,000 clones, with 70% to 80% as singletons. Sequences were obtained from peripheral blood mononuclear cells. Receptors were obtained from a woman in her 50s with T-cell large granular lymphocyte leukemia. Some clones in this sample may be carry-over from other donors' samples.

This clone was seen just once. The genes are TRBV4-1 and TRBJ1-5; perhaps TRBD1 as D (5 bases). The CDR3 loop spans 17 amino acids. V was cut by 0 bases and J by 5 bases, with 17 bases left in between. Per germline, CDR1 MGHRA and CDR2 YSYEKL. This CDR3 reads CASSQEPTGPYYQPQHF. The CDR3 nucleotides read TGCGCCAGCAGCCAAGAACCGACGGGACCATACTATCAGCCCCAGCATTTT.

The chain carries TRBV19 and TRBJ1-4; weak D call: TRBD1 (6 bases). The V gene's germline CDR1 is LNHDA and CDR2 SQIVND (reference sequence). Trimming removed 6 bases at V and 6 bases at J, with 14 bases between. This CDR3 contains 14 residues. CDR3 DNA sequence: TGTGCCAGTAGGGCTCAGGACAGCCATGAAAAACTGTTTTTT. Translating it yields CASRAQDSHEKLFF. Looking up the rest from reference TRBV19 and TRBJ1-4 gives the full variable domain: DGGITQSPKYLFRKEGQNVTLSCEQNLNHDAMYWYRQDPGQGLRLIYYSQIVNDFQKGDIAEGYSVSREKKESFPLTVTSAQKNPTAFYLCASRAQDSHEKLFFGSGTQLSVL.

This clone appeared once. The chain uses TRBV7-2 and TRBJ2-7; D is perhaps TRBD1 (6 bases). CDR1 SGHTA and CDR2 FQGNSA come from the germline V gene. The CDR3 extends over 13 amino acids. Between the trimmed V and J ends, which lost 5 bases and 6 bases, there was a span of 14 bases. CDR3 coding DNA: TGTGCCAGCAGCCTCCTTGGGGGCGCCGAGCAGTACTTC. Amino acids: CASSLLGGAEQYF.

The J gene is TRBJ1-2, the V gene TRBV18; D is perhaps TRBD1 (5 bases). This CDR3 has 15 amino acids. Trimming pared 1 base from V and 6 bases from J, leaving 15 bases between. Germline V gene lookup returns CDR1 KGHSH and CDR2 LQKENI. The CDR3 reads CASSPQSGAKDGYTF. The CDR3 DNA reads as TGTGCCAGCTCACCACAGTCCGGGGCTAAGGATGGCTACACCTTC.

Written as DNA, the CDR3 is TGTGCCAGCTCAAGCGTAACAGGGGGCGCGAATCAGCCCCAGCATTTT. Translating gives CASSSVTGGANQPQHF. The rearrangement uses TRBV18 and TRBJ1-5; 9 nucleotides agree with TRBD1. CDR3 length: 16 amino acids. Losses at the gene ends were 5 bases for V and 4 bases for J; bases not matched to a gene: 9. Looked up from germline, CDR1 is KGHSH and CDR2 is LQKENI. Supplemented by reference TRBV18 and TRBJ1-5, the full variable domain reads NAGVMQNPRHLVRRRGQEARLRCSPMKGHSHVYWYRQLPEEGLKFMVYLQKENIIDESGMPKERFSAEFPKEGPSILRIQQVVRGDSAAYFCASSSVTGGANQPQHFGDGTRLSIL.

J is TRBJ1-2 and V is TRBV4-1; D is unresolved. V was shortened by 0 bases and J by 5 bases, with 7 bases between the two germline ends. The germline V gene encodes CDR1 MGHRA and CDR2 YSYEKL. The CDR3 has 13 residues. The CDR3 DNA follows: TGCGCCAGCAGCCAAGAGGGAAGGTATGGCTACACCTTC. It yields the protein CASSQEGRYGYTF.

The chain is built from TRBV28 and TRBJ2-3; tentative D call: TRBD1 (6 bases). Germline loops: CDR1 MDHEN, CDR2 SYDVKM. Trimming left V 8 bases short and J 8 bases short, with 20 bases between. This CDR3 spans 14 amino acids. The CDR3 here is CASRPTPQGGTQYF. CDR3 sequence (DNA): TGTGCCAGCCGACCAACTCCACAGGGTGGTACGCAGTATTTT. Looking up the rest from reference TRBV28 and TRBJ2-3 gives the full variable domain: DVKVTQSSRYLVKRTGEKVFLECVQDMDHENMFWYRQDPGLGLRLIYFSYDVKMKEKGDIPEGYSVSREKKERFSLILESASTNQTSMYLCASRPTPQGGTQYFGPGTRLTVL.

The chain combines TRBV27 with TRBJ2-7, with 8 bases identical to TRBD2. The trim removed 4 bases at V and 0 bases at J, leaving 8 bases unmatched. Germline V CDR1 and CDR2: MNHEY, SMNVEV (reference sequence). The CDR3 sequence is 16 residues long. CDR3 DNA: TGTGCCAGCAGTTACCTTAGCGGGATGCTCTCCTACGAGCAGTACTTC. Protein product: CASSYLSGMLSYEQYF.

The V gene is TRBV5-1, the J gene TRBJ1-2; 7 bases line up with TRBD1. CDR1 is SGHRS, CDR2 YFSETQ, per germline. The CDR3 totals 13 residues. J was trimmed by 4 bases and V by 5 bases; bases with no gene match: 5. CDR3 in DNA: TGCGCCAGCAGGCAGGGGGTGGCCTATGGCTACACCTTC. It encodes CASRQGVAYGYTF.

V gene TRBV28 combines with J gene TRBJ1-2, with a possible D match to TRBD1 (5 bases). The ends were cut back, 4 bases at V and 8 bases at J, with 14 bases in the middle. There are 13 residues in the CDR3. The germline CDR1 and CDR2 sequences are MDHEN and SYDVKM. CDR3 protein: CASSSGAGRGYTF. The CDR3 nucleotides read TGTGCCAGCAGTTCCGGGGCCGGTCGGGGCTACACCTTC.